This TCR beta chain was documented in a study of blood T cells in healthy people across ages (dated by TCRdb to the mid-2010s). Study-level background: In model experiments, template switching captured roughly one uniquely barcoded TCR beta cDNA molecule for every two T cells. To track age-related changes in TCR beta repertoire diversity, the study relied on deep sequencing normalized with unique cDNA molecular identifiers. Donors were grouped into four age groups: young (average 16 years), middle-aged (under 40), aged (approximately 58) and long-lived (over 80). To avoid experimental bias, donors of different ages were spread randomly across the sequencing lanes. The study analyzed two additional independent replicas of 1 million unique cDNA reads from the same blood draw for two donors, one aged 18 to 29 and one aged 80 or older.

The library was prepared using 5' RACE. The listed sequencing device is Illumina HiSeq 2500. The second PCR ran for roughly 7 to 12 cycles and used a J-beta primer mix along with a sample-barcoded 5' primer. A unique molecular identifier was introduced onto each TCR beta cDNA molecule by a template-switch 5' adaptor carrying 12 random nucleotides. Each sample yielded at least 3 million CDR3-containing paired-end reads. First-strand cDNA was synthesized from all RNA with the Mint cDNA synthesis kit, primed by a TRBC-specific oligonucleotide. Following uracil-DNA glycosylase treatment, all cDNA underwent a first 18-cycle PCR with the universal primers M1SS and BC2_uni_R. Per the authors' processing: For normalization, 1 million high-quality reads, each with a distinct molecular identifier, were randomly selected from each sample. Reads sharing molecular identifiers were discarded rather than binned into consensus sequences. MiTCR, with a Q25 quality threshold and the strictest error-elimination algorithm, was used for CDR3 identification, clonotype clustering and error correction. A nonparametric unseen species model using Euler transformation provided a lower-bound estimate of total TCR beta diversity. The public reads were reanalyzed by TCRdb: fastp trimming at Q25, MiXCR alignment, in-frame beta chains only. Each entry is one CDR3 protein sequence, shown with its most common DNA and genes. TCRdb, not the authors, supplied the V and J calls. The sample yields fewer than 700,000 distinct CDR3 sequences; around 48% were counted once. In total, the top ten clones hold around 24% of the sample.

Systemically healthy Caucasian individuals from Russia, 35 to 50 in total and aged about 6 to 100 years, were included as donors. Each donor gave 8 to 10 milliliters of peripheral blood, drawn into EDTA-treated Vacutainer tubes. PBMCs were isolated by Ficoll-Paque density-gradient centrifugation, with at least 6 million obtained per sample. Trizol reagent was used to extract total RNA from PBMCs, with at least 5 micrograms per sample. For every donor, flow cytometry on a PBMC aliquot measured the percentage of naive CD45RAhigh/CD27high T cells. The research as a whole found: Bulk unsorted PBMC profiling prevented conclusive comparison of naive and antigen-experienced compartments. As age increased, observed TCR beta diversity per million T cells dropped in a roughly linear way, and a significant reduction was already evident by age roughly 36. The long-lived group showed more naive CD4+ T cells, fewer expanded clones and increased TCR diversity than the aged group, suggesting age selection. The CMV infection status of donors was not known, potentially confounding age-related changes in expanded clonotypes. The percentage of naive T cells measured by flow cytometry correlated strongly with observed TCR beta diversity. Estimates of total diversity based on one million sequenced T cells were considered lower bounds and underestimates.

In the germline V gene (reference sequence), CDR1 corresponds to DFQATT and CDR2 to SNEGSKA. V gives up 3 bases and J gives up 4 bases, and the segment between their germline ends measures 9 bases. The CDR3 spans 12 residues, from the cysteine through the phenylalanine. Only the CDR3 part of the read is kept: 36 bases, read in frame from the first base. For this clonotype: What this receptor recognizes is not known. Base qualities are not recorded, but no much larger clone differs from it by a single base.

The sequence joins TRBV20-1 to TRBJ2-5; the D call could be TRBD1 or TRBD2, with each sharing 5 bases. The sequence came from an elderly man in good health. Specimen: blood. The nucleotide sequence is TGCAGTGCTAGGTGGGGGTTAGAGACCCAGTACTTC. Translated, it reads CSARWGLETQYF.